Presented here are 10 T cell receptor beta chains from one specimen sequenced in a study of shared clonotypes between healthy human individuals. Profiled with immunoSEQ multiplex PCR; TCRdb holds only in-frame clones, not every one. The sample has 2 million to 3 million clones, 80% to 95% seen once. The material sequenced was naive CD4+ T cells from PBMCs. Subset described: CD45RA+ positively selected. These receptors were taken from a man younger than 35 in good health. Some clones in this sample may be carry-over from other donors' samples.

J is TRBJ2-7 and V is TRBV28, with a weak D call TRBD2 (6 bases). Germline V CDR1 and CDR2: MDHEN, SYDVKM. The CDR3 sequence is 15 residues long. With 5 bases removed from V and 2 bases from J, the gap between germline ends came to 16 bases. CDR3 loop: CASSTGTPGPYEQYF. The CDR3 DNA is TGTGCCAGCAGTACCGGGACTCCAGGCCCCTACGAGCAGTACTTC.

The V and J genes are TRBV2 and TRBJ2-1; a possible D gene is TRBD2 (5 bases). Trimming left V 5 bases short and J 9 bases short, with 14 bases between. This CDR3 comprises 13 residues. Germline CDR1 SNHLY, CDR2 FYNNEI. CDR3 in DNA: TGTGCCAGCAGTCCAAAGGCGAGGGTTGAGCAGTTCTTC. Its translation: CASSPKARVEQFF.

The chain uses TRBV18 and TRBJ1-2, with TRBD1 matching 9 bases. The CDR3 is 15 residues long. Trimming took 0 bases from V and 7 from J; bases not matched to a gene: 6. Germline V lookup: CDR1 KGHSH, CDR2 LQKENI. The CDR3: CASSPPDRGFLGYTF. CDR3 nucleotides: TGTGCCAGCTCACCACCGGACAGGGGTTTCCTTGGCTACACCTTC.

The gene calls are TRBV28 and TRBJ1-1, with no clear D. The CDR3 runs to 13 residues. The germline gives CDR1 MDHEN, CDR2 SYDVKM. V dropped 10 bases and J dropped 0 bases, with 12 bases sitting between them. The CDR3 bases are TGTGCCACCAGCGGGGTCATGAACACTGAAGCTTTCTTT. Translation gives CATSGVMNTEAFF.

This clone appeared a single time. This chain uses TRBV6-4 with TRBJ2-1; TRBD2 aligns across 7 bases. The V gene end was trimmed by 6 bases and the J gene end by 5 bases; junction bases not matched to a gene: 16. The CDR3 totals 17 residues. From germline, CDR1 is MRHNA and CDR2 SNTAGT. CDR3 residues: CASSYQFSGSGDNEQFF. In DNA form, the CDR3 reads TGTGCCAGCAGCTATCAATTTAGCGGGTCCGGGGACAATGAGCAGTTCTTC.

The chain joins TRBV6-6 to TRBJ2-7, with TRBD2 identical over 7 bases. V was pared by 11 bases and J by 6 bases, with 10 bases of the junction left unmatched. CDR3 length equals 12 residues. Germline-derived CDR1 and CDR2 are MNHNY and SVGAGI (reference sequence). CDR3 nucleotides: TGTGCCTCAAGGGACTACCTGAGCGAGCAGTACTTC. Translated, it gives CASRDYLSEQYF.

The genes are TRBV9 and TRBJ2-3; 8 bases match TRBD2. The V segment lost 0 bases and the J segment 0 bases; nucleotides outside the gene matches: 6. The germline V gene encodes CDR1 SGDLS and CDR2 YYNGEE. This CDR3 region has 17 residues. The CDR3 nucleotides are TGTGCCAGCAGCGTAGGGGCGATAGCGGGGAGCACAGATACGCAGTATTTT. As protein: CASSVGAIAGSTDTQYF.

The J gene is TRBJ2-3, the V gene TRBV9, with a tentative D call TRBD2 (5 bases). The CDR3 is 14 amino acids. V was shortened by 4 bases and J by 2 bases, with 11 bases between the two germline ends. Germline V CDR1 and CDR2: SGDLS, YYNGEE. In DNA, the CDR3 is TGTGCCAGCAGCCGGAGCGGATTCACAGATACGCAGTATTTT. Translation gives CASSRSGFTDTQYF. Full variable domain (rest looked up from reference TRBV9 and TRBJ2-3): DSGVTQTPKHLITATGQRVTLRCSPRSGDLSVYWYQQSLDQGLQFLIQYYNGEERAKGNILERFSAQQFPDLHSELNLSSLELGDSALYFCASSRSGFTDTQYFGPGTRLTVL.

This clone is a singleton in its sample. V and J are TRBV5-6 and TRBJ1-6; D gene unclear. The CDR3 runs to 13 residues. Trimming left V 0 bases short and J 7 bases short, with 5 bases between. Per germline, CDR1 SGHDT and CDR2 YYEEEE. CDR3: CASSLEANSPLHF. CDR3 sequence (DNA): TGTGCCAGCAGCTTGGAGGCCAATTCACCCCTCCACTTT.

The CDR3 bases are TGTGCCAGCAGCTTAGCCCCTCTGACAGGGGGCGGCGGGGAGCTGTTTTTT. This encodes CASSLAPLTGGGGELFF. The V gene is TRBV11-3, the J gene TRBJ2-2; 10 bases are a match to TRBD1. CDR3 length: 17 amino acids. Losses at the gene ends were 1 base for V and 7 bases for J; bases not matched to a gene: 9. In germline, CDR1 is SGHNT, CDR2 YENEEA.